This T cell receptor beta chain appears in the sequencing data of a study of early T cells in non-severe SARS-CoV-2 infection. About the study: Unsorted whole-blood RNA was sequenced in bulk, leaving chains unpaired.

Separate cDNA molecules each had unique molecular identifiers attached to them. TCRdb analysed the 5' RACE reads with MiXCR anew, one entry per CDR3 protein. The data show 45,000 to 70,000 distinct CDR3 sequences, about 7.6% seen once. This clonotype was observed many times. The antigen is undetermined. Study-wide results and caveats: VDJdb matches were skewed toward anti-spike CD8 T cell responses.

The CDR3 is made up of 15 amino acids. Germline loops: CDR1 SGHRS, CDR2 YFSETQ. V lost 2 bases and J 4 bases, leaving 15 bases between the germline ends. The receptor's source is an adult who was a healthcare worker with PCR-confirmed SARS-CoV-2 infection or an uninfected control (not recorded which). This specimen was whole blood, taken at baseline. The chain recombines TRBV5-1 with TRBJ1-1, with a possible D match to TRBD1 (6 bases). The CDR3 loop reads CASSLSWGRGTEAFF. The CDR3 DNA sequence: TGCGCCAGCAGCTTATCATGGGGGCGCGGCACTGAAGCTTTCTTT.